The 29 T cell receptor beta chains given below trace back to one sample, sequenced in a study of cytotoxic CD8 clonotypes in ibrutinib-treated CLL. Here immunoSEQ multiplex PCR was the method, and the copy in TCRdb shows in-frame clones only, minus some. The sample consists of roughly 150,000 clones, approximately 80% of them appearing once. Source: PBMCs, taken after 24 months of ibrutinib treatment. Receptors were obtained from a human donor with chronic lymphocytic leukemia.

The chain employs TRBV18 and TRBJ2-1; either TRBD1 or TRBD2 may supply D (7 bases each). Per the germline V gene, CDR1 is KGHSH and CDR2 is LQKENI. V dropped 4 bases and J dropped 1 base, with 17 bases sitting between them. This CDR3 is 17 amino acids long. The DNA of the CDR3 is TGTGCCAGCTCACAGGGAACAGGGGAGGGGTCCTACAATGAGCAGTTCTTC. Translation: CASSQGTGEGSYNEQFF.

The genes are TRBV2 and TRBJ2-1, with D perhaps TRBD1 or TRBD2 (5 bases each). Trimming shortened V by 4 bases and J by 9 bases, and 13 bases separated the two germline ends. The CDR3 spans 13 residues. Germline V gene data show CDR1 as SNHLY and CDR2 as FYNNEI. The CDR3 loop is CASSGGTSGEQFF. CDR3 nucleotides: TGTGCCAGCAGTGGGGGGACCTCGGGTGAGCAGTTCTTC.

The rearrangement uses TRBV28 and TRBJ2-5; 11 bases line up with TRBD1. CDR3 length: 15 amino acids. Germline V gene lookup returns CDR1 MDHEN and CDR2 SYDVKM. With V trimmed by 3 bases and J by 5 bases, 5 bases remained unmatched. CDR3 residues: CASSFLGQGGETQYF. The CDR3, as DNA: TGTGCCAGCAGTTTTTTGGGACAGGGGGGTGAGACCCAGTACTTC.

J is TRBJ1-2 and V is TRBV11-2, with 10 bases fitting TRBD1. The CDR3 is 16 residues long. Losses at the gene ends were 5 bases for V and 3 bases for J; bases not matched to a gene: 9. Germline CDR1 SGHAT, CDR2 FQNNGV. CDR3 coding DNA: TGTGCCAGCAGCCCCCGAGGACAGGGGGTCGACTATGGCTACACCTTC. Its protein product is CASSPRGQGVDYGYTF.

This clone was picked up many times. The chain carries TRBV7-2 and TRBJ2-5; 8 bases match TRBD2. This CDR3 spans 17 amino acids. Germline CDR1 is SGHTA and CDR2 is FQGNSA. Trimming took 2 bases from V and 5 from J; bases not matched to a gene: 13. DNA of the CDR3: TGTGCCAGCAGCTTAAGAATTGGGGCTAGCGGGTGGGAGACCCAGTACTTC. It is translated as CASSLRIGASGWETQYF.

This clone was found a few times. This chain links TRBV5-1 with TRBJ1-5, with D perhaps TRBD1 (6 bases). Germline V lookup: CDR1 SGHRS, CDR2 YFSETQ. This CDR3 spans 14 amino acids. The V end was cut by 2 bases, the J end by 1 base, with 7 bases between. The CDR3 region is CASSLGQSNQPQHF. CDR3 in DNA: TGCGCCAGCAGCTTAGGACAGAGCAATCAGCCCCAGCATTTT.

This clone was seen more than once but under ten times. Other DNA sequences in this sample translate to the same CDR3. V is TRBV28 and J is TRBJ2-7, with 9 bases aligning to TRBD1. Trimming removed 6 bases from V and 2 bases from J; junction bases left unmatched: 5. Germline CDR1 is MDHEN and CDR2 is SYDVKM. This CDR3 has 14 residues. The CDR3 region has the DNA TGTGCCAGCAGCCCGACAGGGGGGCCCTACGAGCAGTACTTC. Its protein is CASSPTGGPYEQYF.

V gene TRBV19 combines with J gene TRBJ1-2, with unresolved D. CDR3 length: 14 residues. The V and J ends lost 2 bases and 7 bases respectively, with 14 bases between them. The V gene's germline CDR1 is LNHDA and CDR2 SQIVND (reference sequence). Here the CDR3 DNA reads TGTGCCAGTAGTATAATAGAAAGGGCGTTTGGCTACACCTTC. This encodes CASSIIERAFGYTF.

This clone was detected once. The rearrangement uses TRBV7-2 and TRBJ2-3, with D perhaps TRBD1 or TRBD2 (5 bases each). V was cut by 1 base and J by 2 bases, with 16 bases left in between. The CDR3 covers 17 residues. CDR1 SGHTA and CDR2 FQGNSA come from the germline V gene. The CDR3 is CASSLGYGGDLTDTQYF. Here the CDR3 DNA reads TGTGCCAGCAGCTTAGGATATGGGGGAGACCTCACAGATACGCAGTATTTT.

CDR3 protein: CASSGGTSRYNEQFF. CDR3 sequence (DNA): TGTGCCAGCAGTGGAGGGACTAGCCGGTACAATGAGCAGTTCTTC. This rearrangement joins TRBV25-1 to TRBJ2-1; TRBD2 agrees at 9 bases. CDR3 length: 15 amino acids. V lost 4 bases and J lost 4; bases outside the gene matches: 5. Germline V CDR1 and CDR2: MGHDK, SYGVNS.

The table lists this clone with a count of one. The chain joins TRBV4-2 to TRBJ2-5, with 7 bases lining up with TRBD2. The assigned J gene may be wrong: the sequence end matches TRBJ2-7 better. CDR1 and CDR2 from the germline V gene are LGHNA and YNFKEQ. The CDR3 has 12 residues. Written as DNA, the CDR3 is TGTGCCAGCATGGGGAGGGGCGTCGAGCAGTACTTC. Protein: CASMGRGVEQYF.

V gene TRBV30 combines with J gene TRBJ1-1, with no clear D. The CDR3 is 15 amino acids. Germline assignment: CDR1 GTSNPN and CDR2 SVGIG (reference sequence). Trimming took off 4 bases at V and 4 bases at J, with 19 bases between the two ends. For the CDR3, the DNA is TGTGCCTGGAAGGCCGACCCCGCGTGGGTCACTGAAGCTTTCTTT. It codes for CAWKADPAWVTEAFF.

This sequence joins TRBV6-5 and TRBJ2-7, with 7 nucleotides matching TRBD1. CDR3 length equals 13 residues. With V trimmed by 6 bases and J by 1 base, 3 bases remained unmatched. Looked up from germline, CDR1 is MNHEY and CDR2 is SVGAGI. The CDR3 loop reads CASSPGQSYEQYF. The CDR3 DNA is TGTGCCAGCAGCCCGGGACAGTCCTACGAGCAGTACTTC.

The V call is TRBV6-1, the J call TRBJ1-2; D gene ambiguous. CDR3 length: 12 amino acids. Trimming cost V 1 base and J 8 bases, with 8 bases left between them. Looked up from germline, CDR1 is MNHNS and CDR2 is SASEGT. In DNA, the CDR3 is TGTGCCAGCAGTGAAGTTTACAGAGGCTACACCTTC. It codes for CASSEVYRGYTF.

This sequence joins TRBV6-5 and TRBJ1-2, with a weak D call TRBD1 (5 bases). This CDR3 contains 15 residues. CDR1 is MNHEY and CDR2 is SVGAGI in the germline V gene. With 5 bases removed from V and 0 bases from J, the gap between germline ends came to 13 bases. CDR3 sequence: CASSPRGGANYGYTF. DNA of the CDR3: TGTGCCAGCAGTCCCCGGGGGGGGGCTAACTATGGCTACACCTTC.

This clone was seen just once. V usage is TRBV5-1 and J usage is TRBJ2-5; tentative D call: TRBD2 (5 bases). V lost 4 bases, J lost 5 bases, and 12 bases lay in between. Germline CDR1 and CDR2: SGHRS and YFSETQ. This CDR3 spans 13 amino acids. The CDR3 DNA reads as TGCGCCAGCAGCCCGGACCGCGGGGAGACCCAGTACTTC. Its translation: CASSPDRGETQYF.

The V and J genes are TRBV6-5 and TRBJ2-5; maybe TRBD1 (5 bases). V was trimmed by 5 bases and J by 2 bases, leaving 9 bases between them. CDR3 length: 13 amino acids. The germline V gene encodes CDR1 MNHEY and CDR2 SVGAGI. CDR3 DNA: TGTGCCAGCAGTCCCGACAGACAAGAGACCCAGTACTTC. Protein: CASSPDRQETQYF.

The chain has TRBV11-3 and TRBJ2-1, with D perhaps TRBD1 or TRBD2 (5 bases each). Deletions cut 4 bases from V and 5 bases from J, with 15 bases between. The CDR3 spans 15 residues. Germline CDR1 is SGHNT and CDR2 is YENEEA. The DNA of the CDR3 is TGTGCCAGCAGCTCCCCAGCGGCAGGGCACAATGAGCAGTTCTTC. This translates into CASSSPAAGHNEQFF.

The rearrangement links TRBV27 to TRBJ2-7, with TRBD2 identical over 9 bases. Trimming removed 7 bases from V and 6 bases from J; junction bases left unmatched: 10. The CDR3 consists of 14 residues. Germline V gives CDR1 MNHEY, CDR2 SMNVEV (reference sequence). CDR3 nucleotide sequence: TGTGCCAGCACCCCGGCGGGAGGGCCGTTCGAGCAGTACTTC. Its protein product is CASTPAGGPFEQYF.

The gene calls are TRBV18 and TRBJ1-4; D not resolved. The CDR3 has 14 amino acids. V gave up 2 bases and J gave up 3 bases, with 7 bases separating them. CDR1 KGHSH and CDR2 LQKENI come from the germline V gene. Here the CDR3 DNA reads TGTGCCAGCTCACCAGGGCAGCCTAATGAAAAACTGTTTTTT. Protein sequence: CASSPGQPNEKLFF.

The rearrangement joins TRBV29-1 to TRBJ1-2; a weak D match, TRBD1 (6 bases). The CDR3 extends over 15 amino acids. The germline V gene encodes CDR1 SQVTM and CDR2 ANQGSEA. V lost 6 bases to trimming and J lost 7 bases, with 24 bases between them. The DNA for the CDR3 is TGCAGCGTCCCTACTACCGGGGGCAGGTTCGCTGGCTACACCTTC. Translated, it gives CSVPTTGGRFAGYTF.

The chain links TRBV28 to TRBJ1-1, with no clear D. V gave up 5 bases and J gave up 0 bases, with 7 bases separating them. The germline V gene has CDR1 MDHEN and CDR2 SYDVKM. This CDR3 spans 13 amino acids. This CDR3 reads CASSPEVNTEAFF. The CDR3 nucleotides are TGTGCCAGCAGTCCGGAGGTGAACACTGAAGCTTTCTTT.

The chain couples TRBV5-1 to TRBJ2-2; D call uncertain. V lost 0 bases to trimming and J lost 0 bases, with 9 bases between them. CDR3 size: 16 residues. In germline, CDR1 is SGHRS, CDR2 YFSETQ. Written as DNA, the CDR3 is TGCGCCAGCAGCTTGGCTAGGGCCGCGAACACCGGGGAGCTGTTTTTT. This gives the protein CASSLARAANTGELFF.

V and J are TRBV9 and TRBJ1-1, with 10 bases matching TRBD1. This CDR3 has 15 amino acids. Germline V gives CDR1 SGDLS, CDR2 YYNGEE. V dropped 3 bases and J dropped 5; count of bases not matched to a gene: 7. CDR3 DNA sequence: TGTGCCAGCAGCGCGACAGGGGGCAGTGGAACTGAAGCTTTCTTT. This gives the protein CASSATGGSGTEAFF.

The rearrangement links TRBV7-2 to TRBJ2-1; TRBD1 or TRBD2 may be the D gene (7 bases each). The CDR3 spans 16 residues. CDR1 and CDR2 from the germline V gene are SGHTA and FQGNSA. The germline V and J ends were trimmed by 5 bases and 3 bases, with 17 bases remaining between them. In DNA, the CDR3 is TGTGCCAGCAGCCCGGGCCCAGGGGGGGGCTACAATGAGCAGTTCTTC. Translated: CASSPGPGGGYNEQFF.

CDR3 bases: TGTGCCAGCCGCCCGGACTCCTCCCCCTACGAGCAGTACTTC. It yields the protein CASRPDSSPYEQYF. The gene calls are TRBV7-6 and TRBJ2-7; tentative D call: TRBD2 (5 bases). The V gene's germline CDR1 is SGHVS and CDR2 FNYEAQ. The CDR3 is made up of 14 amino acids. V lost 8 bases to trimming and J lost 2 bases, with 16 bases between them.

This clone was seen a single time. This sequence joins TRBV10-2 and TRBJ1-1, with TRBD1 identical over 7 bases. The CDR3 extends over 13 amino acids. The ends lost 10 bases at V and 3 bases at J; junction bases unmatched: 8. CDR1 is WSHSY and CDR2 is SAAADI in the germline V gene. The CDR3 coding sequence is TGCGCCACCAAGACAGGGTGGTACACTGAAGCTTTCTTT. It encodes CATKTGWYTEAFF.

The chain joins TRBV5-1 to TRBJ2-1; TRBD1 matches at 10 bases. Germline trimming cut 4 bases from V and 6 bases from J; bases unmatched to any gene: 1. This CDR3 is 13 amino acids long. CDR1 and CDR2 (germline): SGHRS, YFSETQ. In DNA, the CDR3 is TGCGCCAGCAGCCGGACAGGGGGCAATGAGCAGTTCTTC. Translating it yields CASSRTGGNEQFF.

This sequence joins TRBV6-6 and TRBJ2-7; a possible D gene is TRBD2 (5 bases). Germline assignment: CDR1 MNHNY and CDR2 SVGAGI (reference sequence). Trimming left V 5 bases short and J 6 bases short, with 8 bases between. The CDR3 runs to 11 residues. CDR3: CASSNEGEQYF. The CDR3 bases are TGTGCCAGCAGTAACGAGGGCGAGCAGTACTTC.